These 30 T cell receptor beta chains came from one sample sequenced in a study of neurological immune-mediated disorders. TCRdb called the 5' RACE reads again in MiXCR, with one record for every CDR3 protein. The sample records just over 95,000 distinct CDR3 sequences, 3% to 4.5% being singletons. The sequenced sample was PBMCs. The receptors were sampled from a woman between 18 and 30 years old with multiple sclerosis.

This clonotype has at least ten counts. The chain is built from TRBV20-1 and TRBJ1-1; D not certain. Germline-derived CDR1 and CDR2 are DFQATT and SNEGSKA (reference sequence). The CDR3 spans 13 residues. Trimming took 5 bases from V and 0 from J, leaving 10 bases between them. DNA of the CDR3: TGCAGTGCTCGGTTTCCCATGAACACTGAAGCTTTCTTT. As protein: CSARFPMNTEAFF.

At least ten counts were recorded for this clonotype. The chain has TRBV20-1 and TRBJ1-3; 7 nucleotides match TRBD1. V was pared by 5 bases and J by 6 bases, with 10 bases of the junction left unmatched. This CDR3 region has 14 residues. Looked up from germline, CDR1 is DFQATT and CDR2 is SNEGSKA (reference sequence). In DNA, the CDR3 is TGCAGTGCTTTTCGACAGGGTACGGCAAACACCATATATTTT. This sequence encodes CSAFRQGTANTIYF.

The rearrangement uses TRBV12-3 or TRBV12-4 and TRBJ1-1; D gene unclear. The CDR3 has 14 residues. V lost 6 bases and J lost 1, with 12 bases in between. CDR3: CASSPGMKNTEAFF. In DNA, the CDR3 is TGTGCCAGCAGCCCAGGAATGAAGAACACTGAAGCTTTCTTT.

Ten or more counts support this clonotype. The rearrangement links TRBV5-1 to TRBJ2-1, with 11 bases that match TRBD2. The CDR3 spans 16 residues. Per the germline V gene, CDR1 is SGHRS and CDR2 is YFSETQ. V trimming: 4 bases; J trimming: 5 bases; junction bases outside the gene matches: 8. As DNA, the CDR3 is TGCGCCAGCAGCGTCCCACTAGCGGGGGACAACAATGAGCAGTTCTTC. Translated, it gives CASSVPLAGDNNEQFF.

In its sample, this clonotype was seen many times. The V call is TRBV20-1, the J call TRBJ2-1, with 10 bases matching TRBD1. In germline, CDR1 is DFQATT, CDR2 SNEGSKA (reference sequence). The CDR3 length is 14 residues. The J segment lost 7 bases and the V segment lost 6 bases, leaving 9 bases of the junction unmatched. CDR3: CSARGQGIRNEQFF. DNA for the CDR3: TGCAGTGCGAGGGGACAGGGGATAAGGAATGAGCAGTTCTTC.

Note on this clonotype: A much larger clone differs from this one at a single base, so this may be a read error. The rearrangement joins TRBV20-1 to TRBJ1-1; no clear D gene. CDR1 is DFQATT and CDR2 is SNEGSKA in the germline V gene (reference sequence). CDR3 length: 13 residues. Trimming took off 6 bases at V and 0 bases at J, with 11 bases between the two ends. CDR3 DNA: TGCAGTGCGAATAGGACGTTGAACACTGAAGCTTTCTTT. Its translation is CSANRTLNTEAFF.

This clonotype was counted ten times or more. V usage is TRBV20-1 and J usage is TRBJ1-5, with D maybe TRBD1 (6 bases). Trimming took 2 bases from V and 1 from J, leaving 18 bases between them. The CDR3 runs 17 residues. The V gene's germline CDR1 is DFQATT and CDR2 SNEGSKA (reference sequence). DNA of the CDR3: TGCAGTGCTAGACGGACAGTGGAACCGTTGAGCAATCAGCCCCAGCATTTT. The encoded protein is CSARRTVEPLSNQPQHF.

This clonotype was seen at least ten times. The chain combines TRBV29-1 with TRBJ2-1; D ambiguous. The CDR3 spans 10 residues. Trimming took off 4 bases at V and 6 bases at J, with 4 bases between the two ends. Germline V gene sequence: CDR1 SQVTM, CDR2 ANQGSEA. The DNA for the CDR3 is TGCAGCGTTGGAGGCAATGAGCAGTTCTTC. Residues: CSVGGNEQFF.

This clonotype has ten or more counts. The rearrangement links TRBV30 to TRBJ2-1; tentatively, D is TRBD2 (6 bases). Germline lookup yields CDR1 GTSNPN and CDR2 SVGIG (reference sequence). Trimming took off 1 base at V and 4 bases at J, with 11 bases between the two ends. The CDR3 has 14 residues. CDR3 nucleotide sequence: TGTGCCTGGAGTGCATTAGCGGCGTACAATGAGCAGTTCTTC. This gives the protein CAWSALAAYNEQFF.

This clonotype came up many times. The chain carries TRBV6-6 and TRBJ2-3; D is ambiguous. V lost 3 bases and J 6 bases, leaving 4 bases between the germline ends. CDR1 MNHNY and CDR2 SVGAGI come from the germline V gene (reference sequence). The CDR3 totals 11 residues. The CDR3: CASSYGDTQYF. CDR3 in DNA: TGTGCCAGCAGTTATGGGGATACGCAGTATTTT.

This clonotype was counted between two and nine times. V and J are TRBV15 and TRBJ1-1; D is uncertain. With 0 bases removed from V and 1 base from J, the gap between germline ends came to 6 bases. Germline V gene sequence: CDR1 LNHNV, CDR2 YYDKDF (reference sequence). The CDR3 spans 14 residues. CDR3 protein: CATSRDRQNTEAFF. CDR3 sequence (DNA): TGTGCCACCAGCAGAGATAGACAGAACACTGAAGCTTTCTTT. Supplemented by reference TRBV15 and TRBJ1-1, the full variable domain reads DAMVIQNPRYQVTQFGKPVTLSCSQTLNHNVMYWYQQKSSQAPKLLFHYYDKDFNNEADTPDNFQSRRPNTSFCFLDIRSPGLGDTAMYLCATSRDRQNTEAFFGQGTRLTVV.

This clonotype occurred many times. This chain uses TRBV5-1 with TRBJ1-2; D may be TRBD1 (5 bases). CDR1 and CDR2 (germline): SGHRS, YFSETQ. Trimming took off 0 bases at V and 2 bases at J, with 14 bases between the two ends. The CDR3 extends over 16 amino acids. CDR3 protein: CASSLGFGGTNYGYTF. CDR3 bases: TGCGCCAGCAGCTTGGGGTTCGGGGGGACCAACTATGGCTACACCTTC.

This clonotype was counted only a few times. The rearrangement uses TRBV7-2 and TRBJ2-7; D unclear. V lost 3 bases and J 2 bases, leaving 11 bases between the germline ends. The germline CDR1 and CDR2 sequences are SGHTA and FQGNSA. The CDR3 contains 14 residues. In nucleotides, the CDR3 is TGTGCCAGCAGCTTCTTGACTGACGCCTACGAGCAGTACTTC. As protein: CASSFLTDAYEQYF. The whole variable domain, filled in from reference TRBV7-2 and TRBJ2-7, reads GAGVSQSPSNKVTEKGKDVELRCDPISGHTALYWYRQSLGQGLEFLIYFQGNSAPDKSGLPSDRFSAERTGGSVSTLTIQRTQQEDSAVYLCASSFLTDAYEQYFGPGTRLTVT.

This clonotype was seen many times. The J gene is TRBJ1-1, the V gene TRBV20-1, with a tentative D call TRBD1 (5 bases). Trimming left V 0 bases short and J 3 bases short, with 14 bases between. CDR1 and CDR2 from the germline V gene are DFQATT and SNEGSKA (reference sequence). The CDR3 is 15 residues long. The CDR3 DNA reads as TGCAGTGCTAGAGATTGGGGCTCGGTGTACACTGAAGCTTTCTTT. Residues: CSARDWGSVYTEAFF.

Ten or more counts support this clonotype. V and J are TRBV5-5 and TRBJ2-6, with 9 bases that match TRBD1. Germline assignment: CDR1 SGHKS and CDR2 YYEKEE (reference sequence). The ends lost 3 bases at V and 4 bases at J; junction bases unmatched: 8. There are 17 residues in the CDR3. The CDR3, as DNA: TGTGCCAGCAGCTGGGGACAGGGCTATTCAGGGGCCAACGTCCTGACTTTC. Translated: CASSWGQGYSGANVLTF.

This clonotype has a count of ten or more. This rearrangement joins TRBV28 to TRBJ2-7; D gene unclear. Germline V gives CDR1 MDHEN, CDR2 SYDVKM. Trimming left V 9 bases short and J 2 bases short, with 11 bases between. This CDR3 has 12 residues. The CDR3 bases are TGTGCCAGTCAGGAGTCCACCTACGAGCAGTACTTC. Encoded protein: CASQESTYEQYF.

In this sample, this clonotype turned up a few times. This chain joins TRBV11-2 and TRBJ2-7; either TRBD1 or TRBD2 may fit D (5 bases each). CDR3 length equals 13 residues. Per germline, CDR1 SGHAT and CDR2 FQNNGV. V lost 5 bases and J 3 bases, leaving 11 bases between the germline ends. DNA of the CDR3: TGTGCCAGCAGCCAGGGACGGAACTACGAGCAGTACTTC. It codes for CASSQGRNYEQYF.

This clonotype has at least ten counts. The chain combines TRBV29-1 with TRBJ1-1; unclear D gene. CDR3 length equals 11 residues. V was shortened by 6 bases and J by 0 bases, with 5 bases between the two germline ends. CDR1 is SQVTM, CDR2 ANQGSEA, per germline. The CDR3 sequence is CSVSMNTEAFF. CDR3 in DNA: TGCAGCGTCTCAATGAACACTGAAGCTTTCTTT.

This clonotype has ten or more counts. This chain joins TRBV19 and TRBJ2-5; 14 bases match TRBD2. Per the germline V gene, CDR1 is LNHDA and CDR2 is SQIVND (reference sequence). The length of the CDR3 is 17 residues. V was pared by 5 bases and J by 2 bases, with 7 bases of the junction left unmatched. The CDR3 region has the DNA TGTGCCAGTAGTGCTCGACTAGCGGGAGGGGTACAAGAGACCCAGTACTTC. Protein: CASSARLAGGVQETQYF. The whole variable domain, filled in from reference TRBV19 and TRBJ2-5, reads DGGITQSPKYLFRKEGQNVTLSCEQNLNHDAMYWYRQDPGQGLRLIYYSQIVNDFQKGDIAEGYSVSREKKESFPLTVTSAQKNPTAFYLCASSARLAGGVQETQYFGPGTRLLVL.

This clonotype was found many times. In DNA form, the CDR3 reads TGCGCCAGCAAACTCCGGGACAGCACAGATACGCAGTATTTT. Translated: CASKLRDSTDTQYF. J is TRBJ2-3 and V is TRBV5-1; D may be TRBD1 or TRBD2 (5 bases each). The V end lost 6 bases, the J end lost 0 bases, and 11 bases lay between the germline ends. CDR1 and CDR2 from the germline V gene are SGHRS and YFSETQ. This CDR3 is built from 14 residues.

This clonotype appeared many times. V and J are TRBV10-2 and TRBJ2-7; D tentatively fits TRBD1 or TRBD2 (6 bases each). This CDR3 comprises 15 residues. The ends were cut back, 7 bases at V and 2 bases at J, with 18 bases in the middle. The germline V gene has CDR1 WSHSY and CDR2 SAAADI. CDR3 DNA: TGCGCCAGCAAACGTGAGGAGGGGGGCGCCTACGAGCAGTACTTC. This gives the protein CASKREEGGAYEQYF.

Regarding this clonotype: With a much larger clone just one base away, this may be a read error. V is TRBV20-1 and J is TRBJ2-5; D perhaps matches TRBD1 (6 bases). The CDR3 covers 17 residues. The ends were cut back, 6 bases at V and 5 bases at J, with 28 bases in the middle. Germline lookup yields CDR1 DFQATT and CDR2 SNEGSKA (reference sequence). The CDR3 loop is CSAQTPHAGKGDETQYF. The CDR3 coding sequence is TGCAGTGCCCAAACGCCCCACGCCGGAAAGGGGGACGAGACCCAGTACTTC.

This clonotype showed up many times. V and J are TRBV20-1 and TRBJ1-2; D call uncertain. The CDR3 extends over 11 amino acids. Trimming removed 6 bases at V and 8 bases at J, with 13 bases between. CDR1 and CDR2 from the germline V gene are DFQATT and SNEGSKA (reference sequence). CDR3 residues: CSAPVVKGYTF. CDR3 bases: TGCAGTGCGCCCGTCGTAAAAGGCTACACCTTC.

There are many counts of this clonotype. This chain joins TRBV11-2 and TRBJ2-7; 11 nucleotides align to TRBD2. V lost 0 bases and J lost 0; bases outside the gene matches: 4. The CDR3 covers 17 residues. CDR1 and CDR2 (germline): SGHAT, FQNNGV. DNA of the CDR3: TGTGCCAGCAGCTTAGACCTAGCGGGGGGCCGCTCCTACGAGCAGTACTTC. This gives the protein CASSLDLAGGRSYEQYF.

In its sample, this clonotype was seen many times. The rearrangement uses TRBV4-3 and TRBJ2-2, with D possibly being TRBD1 (5 bases). V was pared by 0 bases and J by 7 bases, with 15 bases between. Germline CDR1 is LGHNA and CDR2 is YSLEER. CDR3 size: 16 residues. CDR3 DNA: TGCGCCAGCAGCCAAGATAGGCTAACCCAGGGCGGGGAGCTGTTTTTT. Translated: CASSQDRLTQGGELFF.

At least ten counts were recorded for this clonotype. V gene TRBV12-3 or TRBV12-4 combines with J gene TRBJ1-2; no clear D gene. The CDR3 runs to 14 residues. Deletions cut 8 bases from V and 4 bases from J, with 17 bases between. CDR3 DNA: TGTGCCAGCCGGTACCTGGGAGGATTCTATGGCTACACCTTC. It yields the protein CASRYLGGFYGYTF.

This clonotype was picked up many times. The chain couples TRBV5-1 to TRBJ1-5; maybe TRBD1 (5 bases). This CDR3 contains 15 residues. V was clipped by 0 bases and J by 2 bases, with 9 bases between them. CDR1 is SGHRS and CDR2 is YFSETQ in the germline V gene. The CDR3 loop reads CASSLEGGGNQPQHF. In DNA, the CDR3 is TGCGCCAGCAGCTTGGAGGGAGGGGGCAATCAGCCCCAGCATTTT.

This clonotype was recorded at least ten times. The V and J genes are TRBV20-1 and TRBJ1-6, with TRBD1 as a possible D gene (6 bases). This CDR3 has 15 residues. The germline CDR1 and CDR2 sequences are DFQATT and SNEGSKA (reference sequence). Between the trimmed V and J ends, which lost 0 bases and 9 bases, there was a span of 15 bases. CDR3 protein: CSARDTGWGGSPLHF. In nucleotides, the CDR3 is TGCAGTGCTAGAGACACAGGGTGGGGAGGTTCACCCCTCCACTTT.

This clonotype has at least ten counts. This chain joins TRBV13 and TRBJ2-3; 16 bases align to TRBD2. This CDR3 is built from 18 residues. CDR1 and CDR2 from the germline V gene are PRHDT and FYEKMQ (reference sequence). Losses at the gene ends were 4 bases for V and 4 bases for J; bases not matched to a gene: 8. CDR3 bases: TGTGCCAGCAGCTCACCGGGACTAGCGGGAGGGACTGCAGATACGCAGTATTTT. This translates into CASSSPGLAGGTADTQYF.

This clonotype was counted ten times or more. The CDR3 DNA is TGCAGTGCTAGTCCAGGGGCTAGCGGGATTGCCTCCTACAATGAGCAGTTCTTC. It specifies CSASPGASGIASYNEQFF. This chain joins TRBV20-1 and TRBJ2-1; 9 positions match TRBD2. The CDR3 runs to 18 residues. Germline V gene lookup returns CDR1 DFQATT and CDR2 SNEGSKA (reference sequence). V was clipped by 3 bases and J by 0 bases; unmatched bases: 12.